This entry is about one T cell receptor (beta chain). This specimen belongs to a study of blood T cell repertoires in COVID-19. TCRdb keeps only in-frame clones here, not all; method: immunoSEQ multiplex PCR. The sample comprises over 600,000 clones, more than 80% of which are singletons, and 0.2% to 0.3% rests with the top ten. The CDR3 consists of 16 residues. Trimming removed 0 bases at V and 4 bases at J, with 15 bases between. CDR1 and CDR2 (germline): MNHEY, SMNVEV (reference sequence). V is TRBV27 and J is TRBJ1-2; unclear D gene. The sequence was collected from a woman in her late teens or twenties with acute or convalescent COVID-19. Sequenced: peripheral blood. The CDR3 DNA follows: TGTGCCAGCAGTTTATCTGGCTTAACAGCACTCTATGGCTACACCTTC. Amino acids: CASSLSGLTALYGYTF.